These 22 T cell receptor beta chains share one sample of origin, sequenced in a study of cytomegalovirus exposure and HLA in healthy donors. Primers: 60 Vbeta forward and 13 Jbeta reverse. Method: immunoSEQ multiplex PCR; TCRdb's copy keeps in-frame clones and lacks some. The sample lists 130,000 or so clones; 75% to 85% were seen once. The sequenced material came from PBMCs. The receptors come from a woman between 45 and 60 years old in good health and CMV-seropositive.

V is TRBV19 and J is TRBJ1-2, with 7 bases identical to TRBD1. Germline CDR1 reads LNHDA; CDR2 reads SQIVND (reference sequence). Germline trimming cut 6 bases from V and 4 bases from J; bases unmatched to any gene: 11. The CDR3 runs to 15 residues. CDR3 in DNA: TGTGCCAGTAGCCGCGACAGGGCCCCCCTCTATGGCTACACCTTC. It yields the protein CASSRDRAPLYGYTF.

This clone was detected only once. The V gene is TRBV5-1, the J gene TRBJ1-2; 8 nucleotides agree with TRBD1. J gave up 4 bases and V 5 bases, and 4 bases lay outside the gene matches. This CDR3 comprises 13 residues. Per germline, CDR1 SGHRS and CDR2 YFSETQ. The CDR3 here is CASRRTGTYGYTF. The DNA for the CDR3 is TGCGCCAGCAGACGGACAGGGACCTATGGCTACACCTTC.

The gene calls are TRBV4-3 and TRBJ1-1, with a weak D call TRBD1 (6 bases). From germline, CDR1 is LGHNA and CDR2 YSLEER. The V and J ends lost 5 bases and 1 base respectively, with 11 bases between them. This CDR3 is 14 amino acids long. CDR3: CASSWTARNTEAFF. The CDR3 DNA follows: TGCGCCAGCAGCTGGACAGCGAGGAACACTGAAGCTTTCTTT.

This clone was seen only a few times. The rearrangement joins TRBV4-2 to TRBJ2-3, with D possibly matching TRBD1 (5 bases). V was shortened by 4 bases and J by 2 bases, with 16 bases between the two germline ends. The CDR3 sequence is 16 residues long. CDR1 and CDR2 (germline): LGHNA, YNFKEQ. DNA of the CDR3: TGTGCCAGCAGCCCACAGGTACAGGCCGACACAGATACGCAGTATTTT. It codes for CASSPQVQADTDTQYF.

This chain connects TRBV14 to TRBJ2-7, with TRBD2 matching 10 bases. The trim removed 4 bases at V and 7 bases at J, leaving 19 bases unmatched. Germline V gene sequence: CDR1 SGHDN, CDR2 FVKESK. This CDR3 contains 18 residues. CDR3 coding DNA: TGTGCCAGCAGCCCCCTCCGACCGTGGAGCGGGAGGGCCAAGGAGCAGTACTTC. It specifies CASSPLRPWSGRAKEQYF.

The chain carries TRBV19 and TRBJ1-2; D is ambiguous. The V and J ends lost 8 bases and 3 bases respectively, with 19 bases between them. Germline V gives CDR1 LNHDA, CDR2 SQIVND (reference sequence). This CDR3 contains 15 residues. The CDR3 region is CASSLTGGGDYGYTF. The CDR3 DNA follows: TGTGCCAGTTCCCTTACGGGTGGTGGAGACTATGGCTACACCTTC.

This clone has a handful of counts. J is TRBJ2-5 and V is TRBV9; 11 nucleotides align to TRBD2. The CDR3 contains 15 residues. V lost 4 bases and J lost 4; bases outside the gene matches: 6. Germline CDR1 SGDLS, CDR2 YYNGEE. In DNA form, the CDR3 reads TGTGCCAGCAGCCTAGCGGGGGGATTAGGAGAGACCCAGTACTTC. This codes for CASSLAGGLGETQYF.

This clone was recorded a few times. CDR3 DNA sequence: TGTGCCAGCAGACCACAGGGCTCGCTAGGCATTCAGTACTTC. Translated, it gives CASRPQGSLGIQYF. The chain carries TRBV27 and TRBJ2-4; D possibly corresponds to TRBD1 (6 bases). The CDR3 is 14 residues long. Per the germline V gene, CDR1 is MNHEY and CDR2 is SMNVEV (reference sequence). With 6 bases removed from V and 9 bases from J, the gap between germline ends came to 18 bases.

DNA of the CDR3: TGTGCCAGCAGTAGGCCTAGCGGGGGGACCTCCTACAATGAGCAGTTCTTC. Its protein is CASSRPSGGTSYNEQFF. The chain links TRBV2 to TRBJ2-1; 11 positions agree with TRBD2. Germline V gene sequence: CDR1 SNHLY, CDR2 FYNNEI. V lost 5 bases and J lost 0; bases outside the gene matches: 6. CDR3 length: 17 residues.

The chain combines TRBV19 with TRBJ1-2; 9 bases line up with TRBD1. Germline lookup yields CDR1 LNHDA and CDR2 SQIVND (reference sequence). The CDR3 length is 14 residues. The J segment lost 2 bases and the V segment lost 6 bases, leaving 4 bases of the junction unmatched. Here the CDR3 reads CASRPDRGNYGYTF. The CDR3, as DNA: TGTGCCAGTAGGCCAGACAGGGGGAACTATGGCTACACCTTC.

The sample holds a few counts of this clone. The chain employs TRBV5-1 and TRBJ2-1, with D perhaps matching TRBD1 (6 bases). Germline V gene data show CDR1 as SGHRS and CDR2 as YFSETQ. CDR3 length: 12 residues. V lost 3 bases to trimming and J lost 10 bases, with 11 bases between them. The CDR3 bases are TGCGCCAGCAGCTGGGACATCGAGGAGCAGTTCTTC. Residues: CASSWDIEEQFF.

This chain connects TRBV28 to TRBJ1-1; D unresolved. This CDR3 is built from 13 residues. The germline gives CDR1 MDHEN, CDR2 SYDVKM. V lost 10 bases to trimming and J lost 1 base, with 13 bases between them. The CDR3 DNA follows: TGTGCCACAATTACACCTTCGAACACTGAAGCTTTCTTT. This translates into CATITPSNTEAFF.

This clone showed up just once. The rearrangement links TRBV6-4 to TRBJ1-3; D is unresolved. The CDR3 runs to 13 residues. V lost 6 bases, J lost 2 bases, and 8 bases lay in between. CDR1 and CDR2 (germline): MRHNA, SNTAGT. The CDR3 DNA reads as TGTGCCAGCAGATCCTTAGCTGGAAACACCATATATTTT. Its protein product is CASRSLAGNTIYF.

The V gene is TRBV6-1, the J gene TRBJ2-3, with 7 bases identical to TRBD2. CDR3 length: 17 amino acids. Losses at the gene ends were 4 bases for V and 1 base for J; bases not matched to a gene: 11. Per the germline V gene, CDR1 is MNHNS and CDR2 is SASEGT. CDR3 nucleotides: TGTGCCAGCAGTGGAGCCCGGGCCAGCGGGGGCACAGATACGCAGTATTTT. It specifies CASSGARASGGTDTQYF.

The V call is TRBV7-8, the J call TRBJ2-5, with D tentatively TRBD2 (6 bases). The ends were cut back, 8 bases at V and 5 bases at J, with 21 bases in the middle. The CDR3 totals 15 residues. Germline CDR1 and CDR2: SGHVS and FQNEAQ. The CDR3 sequence is CASVWVEEGLETQYF. The CDR3 region has the DNA TGTGCCAGCGTCTGGGTCGAGGAGGGCCTGGAGACCCAGTACTTC. Full variable domain (rest looked up from reference TRBV7-8 and TRBJ2-5): GAGVSQSPRYKVAKRGQDVALRCDPISGHVSLFWYQQALGQGPEFLTYFQNEAQLDKSGLPSDRFFAERPEGSVSTLKIQRTQQEDSAVYLCASVWVEEGLETQYFGPGTRLLVL.

This clone was recorded only once. This sequence joins TRBV4-1 and TRBJ2-7, with D perhaps TRBD2 (7 bases). Germline-derived CDR1 and CDR2 are MGHRA and YSYEKL. The V end was cut by 0 bases, the J end by 7 bases, with 16 bases between. The CDR3 contains 15 residues. The CDR3 loop reads CASSQEITGRGEQYF. The DNA for the CDR3 is TGCGCCAGCAGCCAAGAGATCACAGGGAGGGGGGAGCAGTACTTC.

The V call is TRBV19, the J call TRBJ2-1; TRBD1 might be the D (5 bases). This CDR3 has 16 amino acids. Deletions cut 0 bases from V and 5 bases from J, with 14 bases between. CDR1 LNHDA and CDR2 SQIVND come from the germline V gene (reference sequence). DNA for the CDR3: TGTGCCAGTAGTATAGATCGAAGGGGATGGCACAATGAGCAGTTCTTC. Amino acid sequence: CASSIDRRGWHNEQFF.

This clone has a single count. The V gene is TRBV10-2, the J gene TRBJ1-5, with D unresolved. V was shortened by 3 bases and J by 9 bases, with 9 bases between the two germline ends. This CDR3 contains 12 residues. In germline, CDR1 is WSHSY, CDR2 SAAADI. CDR3 sequence (DNA): TGCGCCAGCAGTGATAGAATGAGGCCCCAGCATTTT. It translates to CASSDRMRPQHF.

The chain recombines TRBV5-1 with TRBJ2-3, with 7 bases identical to TRBD2. The V and J ends lost 2 bases and 5 bases, in that order; junction bases with no gene match: 5. Germline V gene lookup returns CDR1 SGHRS and CDR2 YFSETQ. The CDR3 has 14 amino acids. The CDR3 region has the DNA TGCGCCAGCAGCTTTGGGGGGGTAGGAGATACGCAGTATTTT. Amino acids: CASSFGGVGDTQYF.

This clone came up once. The rearrangement uses TRBV7-8 and TRBJ2-2; D is ambiguous. This CDR3 has 15 residues. Trimming stripped 1 base from V and 3 bases from J, with 9 bases between. CDR1 is SGHVS, CDR2 FQNEAQ, per germline. The DNA for the CDR3 is TGTGCCAGCAGCTTAGGAACTGGAGACACCGGGGAGCTGTTTTTT. This codes for CASSLGTGDTGELFF.

This clone was seen more than once but under ten times. The chain carries TRBV2 and TRBJ2-7; D gene uncertain. This CDR3 spans 15 amino acids. V was cut by 4 bases and J by 3 bases, with 16 bases left in between. CDR1 and CDR2 (germline): SNHLY, FYNNEI. The CDR3 reads CASSAGDTLFYEQYF. CDR3 coding DNA: TGTGCCAGCAGTGCCGGAGATACCCTTTTCTACGAGCAGTACTTC. Supplemented by reference TRBV2 and TRBJ2-7, the full variable domain reads EPEVTQTPSHQVTQMGQEVILRCVPISNHLYFYWYRQILGQKVEFLVSFYNNEISEKSEIFDDQFSVERPDGSNFTLKIRSTKLEDSAMYFCASSAGDTLFYEQYFGPGTRLTVT.

V and J are TRBV2 and TRBJ1-4; the D is unclear. Germline V lookup: CDR1 SNHLY, CDR2 FYNNEI. There are 13 residues in the CDR3. V lost 6 bases and J 7 bases, leaving 12 bases between the germline ends. CDR3 DNA: TGTGCCAGCAGAACCGAGGGCCCTGAAAAACTGTTTTTT. Protein product: CASRTEGPEKLFF.